This T cell receptor beta chain derives from a study of blood T cell repertoires in COVID-19. Study summary: Both acute and convalescent COVID-19 samples were obtained from the United States, Italy and Spain. T cells, B-cell-depleted T cells, or PBMCs supplied cDNA or gDNA.

In the study's own analysis: Reference gene primer amplification gave nucleated cell count estimates. Clones were sequenced by immunoSEQ multiplex PCR, and TCRdb holds only the in-frame ones, with some missing. V, J and clone size derive from that table, while D and trimming were established from the DNA sequence. Of about 110,000 clones listed, about 79% are singletons. Looked up from germline, CDR1 is ENHRY and CDR2 is SYGVKD. Trimming removed 1 base from V and 8 bases from J; junction bases left unmatched: 10. This CDR3 spans 17 amino acids. The sequenced material came from peripheral blood. This chain joins TRBV10-3 and TRBJ1-6; TRBD1 matches at 8 bases. This TCR derives from an elderly woman with active or convalescent COVID-19. This chain's CDR3 is CAISEYQGAKVYSPLHF. The CDR3 DNA reads TGTGCCATCAGTGAGTATCAGGGGGCTAAGGTTTATTCACCCCTCCACTTT.